Below, 24 T cell receptor beta chains from the same sample are listed, as sequenced in a study of CD8+ T cells in alopecia areata. Extraction and reverse transcription of RNA yielded cDNA as the sequencing template. The table came from immunoSEQ multiplex PCR; TCRdb's copy has only in-frame clones and leaves some out. This set yields over 100,000 clones and no singletons; the top ten hold around a fifth. The sequenced sample was lesional skin. These receptors were obtained from a C3H/HeJ mouse with alopecia areata. MHC haplotype here: H2-k.

For this clone: Mouse gene names apply. The observed sequence ends 4 residues before the CDR3 terminus, with the missing tail filled in from the germline J gene. This chain links TRBV13-1 with TRBJ1-1; maybe TRBD1 (5 bases). The CDR3 runs to 13 residues. The germline V gene has CDR1 NSHNY and CDR2 SYGAGN. The sequenced part of the CDR3 DNA is TGTGCCAGCAGTGATACAAGGGGTACA. Translated: CASSDTRGT. The full CDR3 reads CASSDTRGTEVFF.

This clone was seen ten or more times. The listed genes are named as in mouse. The CDR3 end falls 4 residues outside the read, so it is completed with the germline J gene. This rearrangement joins TRBV13-3 to TRBJ2-5; the match to TRBD2 covers 7 bases. V was clipped by 2 bases and J by 2 bases; unmatched bases: 5. The CDR3 totals 15 residues. CDR1 and CDR2 (germline): NNHDY, SYVADS. CDR3 bases read: TGTGCCAGCAGTGAATGGGGGGACGGCCAAGAC. Its translation is CASSEWGDGQD. Given in full, the CDR3 is CASSEWGDGQDTQYF.

There are a few counts of this clone. Genes and germline are mouse. The observed sequence ends 4 residues before the CDR3 terminus, with the missing tail filled in from the germline J gene. This chain joins TRBV13-3 and TRBJ2-7; 7 bases map to TRBD2. The CDR3 is 14 residues long. CDR1 and CDR2 from the germline V gene are NNHDY and SYVADS. V shed 7 bases and J 0 bases; nucleotides not matched to a gene: 7. This chain's CDR3 is CASSGGLSSYEQYF. The CDR3 DNA, read in part, is TGTGCCAGCTCTGGGGGTCTGAGCTCCTAT.

This clone was seen at least ten times. Genes and germline come from the mouse. Distinct nucleotide sequences in the sample also encode this CDR3. This CDR3 reads CASSRDWGDTQYF. CDR3 DNA (partial): TGTGCTAGCAGTAGGGACTGGGGGGAC. The gene calls are TRBV17 and TRBJ2-5, with 10 bases matching TRBD2. The read stops 4 residues short of the end of the CDR3; the missing end is completed from the germline J gene. The CDR3 runs 13 residues. CDR1 is MNHDT, CDR2 YYDKIL, per germline.

This clone has only a few counts. The genes are named according to mouse. The CDR3 DNA, read in part, is TGTGCCAGCAGTGATGCTGGGGGGCTTGCAGAA. Translating gives CASSDAGGLAE. The complete CDR3 protein is CASSDAGGLAETLYF. The genes are TRBV13-1 and TRBJ2-3; 8 bases match TRBD2. The read terminates 4 residues before the CDR3 end, so the remaining end is supplied by the germline J gene. J was trimmed by 2 bases and V by 0 bases; bases with no gene match: 2. This CDR3 has 15 amino acids. In germline, CDR1 is NSHNY, CDR2 SYGAGN.

This clone was counted between two and nine times. Germline and genes: mouse. The read ends 4 residues before the CDR3 terminus; that terminus is restored from the germline J gene. The rearrangement joins TRBV1 to TRBJ1-4; 10 bases match TRBD1. Unmatched junction bases numbered 3, after V lost 2 bases and J lost 3 bases. This CDR3 region has 16 residues. CDR1 and CDR2 from the germline V gene are NSQYPW and LRSPGD (reference sequence). The part of the CDR3 DNA that was read is TGCACCTGCAGTGCAAGACAGGGGGCGACCAACGAA. It specifies CTCSARQGATNE. The CDR3 reads in full as CTCSARQGATNERLFF.

This clone was seen only a few times. The germline and genes are mouse ones. Coverage ceases 4 residues before the CDR3 finishes, and the germline J gene fills in the end. The chain uses TRBV13-2 and TRBJ2-1; 9 bases are shared with TRBD2. The germline V gene encodes CDR1 NNHNN and CDR2 SYGAGS (reference sequence). The CDR3 totals 14 residues. Germline trimming cut 6 bases from V and 3 bases from J; bases unmatched to any gene: 4. The CDR3 protein is CASVLLGGYAEQFF. CDR3 bases read: TGTGCCAGCGTCCTACTGGGGGGCTATGCT.

On this clone itself: These gene names are mouse names. The missing CDR3 end, 4 residues past where the read stops, is filled in from the germline J gene. The J gene is TRBJ2-2, the V gene TRBV17; a weak D match, TRBD1 (6 bases). Germline lookup yields CDR1 MNHDT and CDR2 YYDKIL. Trimming took 5 bases from V and 0 from J, leaving 13 bases between them. CDR3 size: 16 residues. The CDR3 is CASSGRDKTNTGQLYF. The DNA read from the CDR3 is TGTGCTAGCAGTGGCCGGGACAAAACAAACACCGGG.

About this clone itself: Mouse gene names and germline throughout. The read falls 4 residues short of the CDR3 end, and the missing part is taken from the germline J gene. Other DNA sequences in the sample encode the same CDR3. The rearrangement joins TRBV1 to TRBJ2-1; 10 nucleotides line up with TRBD1. V dropped 4 bases and J dropped 4; count of bases not matched to a gene: 4. Per germline, CDR1 NSQYPW and CDR2 LRSPGD (reference sequence). The CDR3 totals 15 residues. CDR3 DNA, as far as it was read: TGCACCTGCAGTGGAGACAGGGGGCTGTATGCT. Its protein product is CTCSGDRGLYA. The full-length CDR3 reads as CTCSGDRGLYAEQFF. Supplemented by reference TRBV1 and TRBJ2-1, the full variable domain reads VTLLEQNPRWRLVPRGQAVNLRCILKNSQYPWMSWYQQDLQKQLQWLFTLRSPGDKEVKSLPGADYLATRVTDTELRLQVANMSQGRTLYCTCSGDRGLYAEQFFGPGTRLTVL.

This clone was counted between two and nine times. The listed genes are named as in mouse. The DNA ends 4 residues before the CDR3 does, and the rest of the CDR3 is filled in from the germline J gene. The J gene is TRBJ2-3, the V gene TRBV13-3, with TRBD1 matching 8 bases. Germline V gene data show CDR1 as NNHDY and CDR2 as SYVADS. The CDR3 spans 15 residues. V lost 5 bases, J lost 1 base, and 6 bases stayed unmatched. CDR3 DNA (partial): TGTGCCAGCAGCCATGGACAGGGAGGTGCAGAA. This gives the protein CASSHGQGGAE. The complete CDR3 sequence is CASSHGQGGAETLYF.

This clone came up a few times. The germline and genes are mouse ones. Coverage ceases 4 residues before the CDR3 finishes, and the germline J gene fills in the end. Other DNA sequences from this sample encode an identical CDR3 as well. The chain combines TRBV13-3 with TRBJ2-1, with TRBD2 matching over 11 bases. The germline CDR1 and CDR2 sequences are NNHDY and SYVADS. The V and J ends lost 5 bases and 3 bases, in that order; junction bases with no gene match: 4. This CDR3 is 15 amino acids long. The sequenced part of the CDR3 DNA is TGTGCCAGCAGACAGACTGGGGGGGGCTATGCT. It yields the protein CASRQTGGGYA. The full CDR3 protein reads CASRQTGGGYAEQFF.

With regard to this clone: Each gene name is a mouse one. The CDR3 is cut off 4 residues early in the read; its end comes from the germline J gene. The chain combines TRBV1 with TRBJ2-3; TRBD1 matches 8 bases. CDR1 is NSQYPW and CDR2 is LRSPGD in the germline V gene (reference sequence). V shed 0 bases and J 1 base; nucleotides not matched to a gene: 6. The CDR3 length is 17 residues. The CDR3 loop is CTCSADQGARGAETLYF. The part of the CDR3 DNA that was read is TGCACCTGCAGTGCAGATCAGGGGGCGCGGGGTGCAGAA.

This clone was seen more than once but under ten times. Genes and germline come from the mouse. The read comes to an end 4 residues before the CDR3 does, leaving the germline J gene to fill in the end. The chain employs TRBV19 and TRBJ1-4, with TRBD1 identical over 10 bases. The CDR3 contains 15 residues. J gave up 0 bases and V 6 bases, and 2 bases lay outside the gene matches. Germline V gives CDR1 FNHDT, CDR2 SITEND (reference sequence). CDR3 sequence: CASKTGGVSNERLFF. The covered CDR3 bases are TGTGCCAGCAAGACAGGGGGCGTTTCCAACGAA.

The sample holds a few counts of this clone. Genes here carry mouse names. The read gets to within 4 residues of the CDR3 end, and the germline J gene fills in the rest. J is TRBJ2-2 and V is TRBV13-2; 10 bases line up with TRBD2. Per the germline V gene, CDR1 is NNHNN and CDR2 is SYGAGS (reference sequence). The CDR3 runs to 16 residues. V dropped 0 bases and J dropped 2; count of bases not matched to a gene: 1. The CDR3 here is CASGDVGLGNTGQLYF. The part of the CDR3 DNA that was read is TGTGCCAGCGGTGATGTGGGACTGGGGAACACCGGG.

A few counts support this clone. These gene names are mouse names. Read sequence stops 4 residues before the CDR3 end, and the germline J gene provides the missing end. V usage is TRBV13-2 and J usage is TRBJ2-3; 8 positions agree with TRBD1. CDR1 and CDR2 from the germline V gene are NNHNN and SYGAGS (reference sequence). The CDR3 is 14 residues long. The CDR3 protein is CASGVAGGEETLYF. Partial CDR3 DNA: TGTGCCAGCGGTGTGGCAGGGGGCGAAGAA.

On this clone: Germline and genes here are mouse. The DNA ends 4 residues before the CDR3 does, and the rest of the CDR3 is filled in from the germline J gene. V and J are TRBV19 and TRBJ2-1, with D tentatively TRBD1 (5 bases). The V gene's germline CDR1 is FNHDT and CDR2 SITEND (reference sequence). The CDR3 extends over 13 amino acids. V was pared by 2 bases and J by 6 bases, with 9 bases between. The CDR3 spells CASSIPTAAEQFF. The covered CDR3 bases are TGTGCCAGCAGTATCCCGACAGCTGCT.

About this clone: The genes and germline here are from mouse. The CDR3 is cut off 4 residues early in the read; its end comes from the germline J gene. The rearrangement joins TRBV1 to TRBJ2-4; possible D gene TRBD2, 5 bases. Trimming stripped 2 bases from V and 3 bases from J, with 12 bases between. The CDR3 length is 15 residues. Germline CDR1 is NSQYPW and CDR2 is LRSPGD (reference sequence). The covered CDR3 bases are TGCACCTGCAGTGCACTGGGCCAGGAACAAAAC. This encodes CTCSALGQEQN. The complete CDR3 sequence is CTCSALGQEQNTLYF.

Turning to this clone: The genes and germline here are from mouse. The read halts 4 residues ahead of the CDR3 end, with the missing end drawn from the germline J gene. V and J are TRBV19 and TRBJ2-4; the D gene is possibly TRBD2 (6 bases). The CDR3 consists of 13 residues. V was clipped by 6 bases and J by 2 bases, with 10 bases between them. Looked up from germline, CDR1 is FNHDT and CDR2 is SITEND (reference sequence). The CDR3 spells CASTVGVQNTLYF. CDR3 bases read: TGTGCCAGCACCGTGGGGGTTCAAAAC.

This clone appeared many times. The genes are named according to mouse. The read finishes 4 residues shy of the CDR3 end, and the germline J gene is used to complete it. This chain joins TRBV13-3 and TRBJ1-1; TRBD1 matches at 10 bases. The CDR3 loop spans 15 amino acids. Germline CDR1 and CDR2: NNHDY and SYVADS. J was trimmed by 4 bases and V by 1 base; bases with no gene match: 4. CDR3 DNA (partial): TGTGCCAGCAGTGATAGGGGACAGGGGTCCACA. It is translated as CASSDRGQGST. The whole CDR3 sequence reads CASSDRGQGSTEVFF.

As for this clone: Gene and germline names: mouse. The read finishes 4 residues shy of the CDR3 end, and the germline J gene is used to complete it. The chain links TRBV1 to TRBJ1-4; maybe TRBD1 (5 bases). V shed 0 bases and J shed 4 bases, with 9 bases lying between them. The CDR3 is 15 residues long. Germline-derived CDR1 and CDR2 are NSQYPW and LRSPGD (reference sequence). The sequenced CDR3 bases are TGCACCTGCAGTGCAGAGCCAGGGAGCAACGAA. Translated: CTCSAEPGSNE. The whole CDR3 protein is CTCSAEPGSNERLFF.

This clone was observed a handful of times. Germline and genes: mouse. The read ends 4 residues early relative to the CDR3; the germline J gene fills the gap. The chain links TRBV13-1 to TRBJ2-4, with a weak D call TRBD1 (5 bases). The CDR3 has 14 residues. The V end was cut by 3 bases, the J end by 0 bases, with 8 bases between. Germline V gives CDR1 NSHNY, CDR2 SYGAGN. The covered CDR3 bases are TGTGCCAGCAGTGCCAGGGAAAGTCAAAAC. Translated, it gives CASSARESQN. The entire CDR3 reads CASSARESQNTLYF.

For this clone: Gene names and germline refer to mouse. The sequence runs out 4 residues before the end of the CDR3; the remainder is reconstructed from the germline J gene. The chain couples TRBV13-3 to TRBJ2-3; D ambiguous. The V end was cut by 1 base, the J end by 4 bases, with 7 bases between. This CDR3 has 13 residues. Germline V gene lookup returns CDR1 NNHDY and CDR2 SYVADS. CDR3 DNA, as far as it was read: TGTGCCAGCAGTGATTACAGATCAGAA. Amino acids: CASSDYRSE. The full CDR3 protein is CASSDYRSETLYF.

This clone was detected a few times. These gene names are mouse names. The read ends 4 residues shy of where the CDR3 ends; the end is completed using the germline J gene. The chain is built from TRBV17 and TRBJ2-7; tentatively, D is TRBD2 (6 bases). The ends were cut back, 5 bases at V and 0 bases at J, with 11 bases in the middle. The germline gives CDR1 MNHDT, CDR2 YYDKIL. The CDR3 is 14 residues long. The CDR3 reads CASSLGLSSYEQYF. CDR3 DNA, as far as it was read: TGTGCTAGCAGTCTGGGACTTAGCTCCTAT.

For this clone: Gene names are mouse gene names. Read coverage stops 4 residues before the CDR3 terminus; the germline J gene supplies the remainder. This chain connects TRBV13-3 to TRBJ2-7; weak D call: TRBD2 (5 bases). In germline, CDR1 is NNHDY, CDR2 SYVADS. This CDR3 spans 12 amino acids. The part of the CDR3 DNA that was read is TGTGCCAGCAGAATCCTGGGATAT. This codes for CASRILGY. From start to end, the CDR3 is CASRILGYEQYF.